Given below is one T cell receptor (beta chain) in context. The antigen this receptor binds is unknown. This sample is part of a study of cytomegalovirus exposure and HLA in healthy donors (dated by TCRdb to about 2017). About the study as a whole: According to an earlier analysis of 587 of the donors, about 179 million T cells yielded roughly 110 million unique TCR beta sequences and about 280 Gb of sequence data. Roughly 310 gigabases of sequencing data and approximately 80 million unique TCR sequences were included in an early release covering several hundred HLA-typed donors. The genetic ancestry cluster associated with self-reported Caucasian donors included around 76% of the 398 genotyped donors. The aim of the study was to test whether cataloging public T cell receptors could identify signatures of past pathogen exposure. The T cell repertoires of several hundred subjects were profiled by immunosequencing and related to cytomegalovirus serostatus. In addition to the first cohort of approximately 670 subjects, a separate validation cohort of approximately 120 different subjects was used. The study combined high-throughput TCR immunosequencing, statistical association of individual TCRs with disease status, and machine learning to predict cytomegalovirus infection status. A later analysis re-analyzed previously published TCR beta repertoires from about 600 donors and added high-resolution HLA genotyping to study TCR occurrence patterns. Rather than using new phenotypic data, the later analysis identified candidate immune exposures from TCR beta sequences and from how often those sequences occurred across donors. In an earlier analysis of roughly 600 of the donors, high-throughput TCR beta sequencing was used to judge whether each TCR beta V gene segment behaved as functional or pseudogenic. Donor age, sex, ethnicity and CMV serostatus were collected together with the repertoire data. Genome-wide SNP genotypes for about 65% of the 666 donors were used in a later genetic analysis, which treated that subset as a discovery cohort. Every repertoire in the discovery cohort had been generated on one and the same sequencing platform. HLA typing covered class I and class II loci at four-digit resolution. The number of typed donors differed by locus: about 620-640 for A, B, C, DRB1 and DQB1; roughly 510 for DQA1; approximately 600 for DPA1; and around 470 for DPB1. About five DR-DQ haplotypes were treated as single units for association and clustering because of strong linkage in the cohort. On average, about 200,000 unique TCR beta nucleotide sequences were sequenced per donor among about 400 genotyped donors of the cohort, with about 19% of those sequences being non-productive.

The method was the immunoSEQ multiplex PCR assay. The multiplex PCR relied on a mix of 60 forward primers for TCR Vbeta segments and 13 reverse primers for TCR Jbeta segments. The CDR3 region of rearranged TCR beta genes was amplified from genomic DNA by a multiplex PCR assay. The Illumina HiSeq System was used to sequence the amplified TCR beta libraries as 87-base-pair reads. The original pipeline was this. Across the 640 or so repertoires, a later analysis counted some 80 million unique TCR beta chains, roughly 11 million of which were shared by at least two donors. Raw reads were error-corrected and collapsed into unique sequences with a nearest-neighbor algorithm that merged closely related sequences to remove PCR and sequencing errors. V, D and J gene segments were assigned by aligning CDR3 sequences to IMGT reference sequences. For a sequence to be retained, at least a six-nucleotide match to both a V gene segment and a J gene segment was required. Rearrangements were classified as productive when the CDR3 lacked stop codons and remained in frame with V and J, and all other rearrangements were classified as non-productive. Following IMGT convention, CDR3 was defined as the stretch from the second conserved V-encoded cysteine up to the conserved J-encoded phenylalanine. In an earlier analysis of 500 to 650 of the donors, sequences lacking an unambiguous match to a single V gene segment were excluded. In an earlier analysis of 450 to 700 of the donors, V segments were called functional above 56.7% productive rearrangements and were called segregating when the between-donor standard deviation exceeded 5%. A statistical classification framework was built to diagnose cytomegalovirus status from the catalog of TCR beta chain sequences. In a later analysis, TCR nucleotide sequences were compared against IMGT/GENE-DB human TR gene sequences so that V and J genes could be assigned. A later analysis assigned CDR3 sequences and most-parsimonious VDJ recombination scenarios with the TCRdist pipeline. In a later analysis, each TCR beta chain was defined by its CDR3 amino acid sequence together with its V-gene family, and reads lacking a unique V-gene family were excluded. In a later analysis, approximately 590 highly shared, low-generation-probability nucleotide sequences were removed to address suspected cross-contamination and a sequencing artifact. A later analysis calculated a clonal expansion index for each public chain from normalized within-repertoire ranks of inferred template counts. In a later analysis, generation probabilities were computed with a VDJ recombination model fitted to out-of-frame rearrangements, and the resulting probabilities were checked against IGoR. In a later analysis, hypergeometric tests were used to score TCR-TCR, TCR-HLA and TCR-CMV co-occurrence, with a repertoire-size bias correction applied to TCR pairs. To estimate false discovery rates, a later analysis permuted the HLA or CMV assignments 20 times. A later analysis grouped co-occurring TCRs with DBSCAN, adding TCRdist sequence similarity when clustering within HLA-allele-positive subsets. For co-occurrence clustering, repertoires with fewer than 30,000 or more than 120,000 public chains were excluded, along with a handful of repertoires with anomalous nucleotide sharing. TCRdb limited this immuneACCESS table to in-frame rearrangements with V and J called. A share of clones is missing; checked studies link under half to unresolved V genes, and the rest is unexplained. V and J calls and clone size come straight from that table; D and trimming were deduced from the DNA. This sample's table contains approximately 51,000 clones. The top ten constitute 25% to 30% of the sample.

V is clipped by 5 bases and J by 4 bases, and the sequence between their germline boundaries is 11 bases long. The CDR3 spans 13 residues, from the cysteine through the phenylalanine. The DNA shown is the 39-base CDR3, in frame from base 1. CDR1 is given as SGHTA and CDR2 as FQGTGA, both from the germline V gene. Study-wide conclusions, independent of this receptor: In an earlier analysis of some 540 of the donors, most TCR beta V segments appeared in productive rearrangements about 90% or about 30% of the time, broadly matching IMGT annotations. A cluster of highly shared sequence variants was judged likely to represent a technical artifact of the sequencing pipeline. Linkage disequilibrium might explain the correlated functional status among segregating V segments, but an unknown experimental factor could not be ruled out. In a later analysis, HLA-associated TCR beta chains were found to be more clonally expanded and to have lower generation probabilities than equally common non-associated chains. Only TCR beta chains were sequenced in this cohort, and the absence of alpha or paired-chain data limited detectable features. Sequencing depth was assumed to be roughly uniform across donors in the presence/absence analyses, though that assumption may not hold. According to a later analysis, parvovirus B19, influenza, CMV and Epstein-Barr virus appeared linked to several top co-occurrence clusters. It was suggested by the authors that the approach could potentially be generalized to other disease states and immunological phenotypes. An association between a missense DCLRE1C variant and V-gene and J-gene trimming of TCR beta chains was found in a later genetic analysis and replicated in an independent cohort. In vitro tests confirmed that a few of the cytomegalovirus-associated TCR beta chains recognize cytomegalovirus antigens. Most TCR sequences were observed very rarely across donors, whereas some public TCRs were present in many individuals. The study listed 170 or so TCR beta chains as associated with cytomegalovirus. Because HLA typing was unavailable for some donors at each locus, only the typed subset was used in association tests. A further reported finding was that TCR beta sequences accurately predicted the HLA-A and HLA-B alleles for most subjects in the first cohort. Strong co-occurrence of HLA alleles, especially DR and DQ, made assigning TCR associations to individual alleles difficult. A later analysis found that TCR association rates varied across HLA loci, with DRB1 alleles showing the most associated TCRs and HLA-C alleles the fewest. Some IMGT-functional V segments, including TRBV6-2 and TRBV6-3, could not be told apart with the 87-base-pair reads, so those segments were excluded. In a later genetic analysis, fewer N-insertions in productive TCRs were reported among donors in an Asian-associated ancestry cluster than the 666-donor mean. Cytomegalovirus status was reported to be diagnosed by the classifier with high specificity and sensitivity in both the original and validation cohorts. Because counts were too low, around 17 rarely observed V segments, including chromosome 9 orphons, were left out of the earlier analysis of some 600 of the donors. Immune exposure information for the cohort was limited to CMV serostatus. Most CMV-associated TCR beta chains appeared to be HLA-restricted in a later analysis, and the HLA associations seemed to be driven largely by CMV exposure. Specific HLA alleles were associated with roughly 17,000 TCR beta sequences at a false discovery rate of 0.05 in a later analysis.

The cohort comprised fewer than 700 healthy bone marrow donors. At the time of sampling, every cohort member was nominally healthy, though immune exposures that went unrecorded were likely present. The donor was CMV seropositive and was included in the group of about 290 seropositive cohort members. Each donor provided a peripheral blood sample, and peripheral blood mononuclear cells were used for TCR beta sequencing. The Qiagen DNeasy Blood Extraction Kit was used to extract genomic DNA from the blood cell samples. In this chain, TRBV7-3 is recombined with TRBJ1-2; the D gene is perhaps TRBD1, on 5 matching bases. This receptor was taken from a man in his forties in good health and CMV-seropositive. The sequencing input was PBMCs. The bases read TGTGCCAGCAGCCCGGGGGGAGGCTATGGCTACACCTTC. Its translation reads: CASSPGGGYGYTF.